The sequence of this T cell receptor beta chain was determined in a study of cytotoxic CD8 clonotypes in ibrutinib-treated CLL. Notes on the study in general: With treatment, public clonotypes, which were uncommon, either contracted or remained stable. Age-matched healthy donor levels were exceeded by baseline clonality, which tracked circulating CD8+ T-cell counts. Clonality climbed at ibrutinib response, then dropped toward baseline at progression.

Trimming removed 5 bases from V and 1 base from J, with 5 bases in between. From germline, CDR1 is KGHSH and CDR2 LQKENI. The CDR3 consists of 12 residues. Here immunoSEQ multiplex PCR was the method, and the copy in TCRdb shows in-frame clones only, minus some. The data show 73,000 or so clones, with around two thirds seen just once and 5.7% held by the top ten. Comments on this clone: Its antigen is unknown.

From cryopreserved PBMCs came around 2 micrograms of genomic DNA used for TCR beta libraries. The source is a human donor with chronic lymphocytic leukemia. The sample consisted of PBMCs, taken after 12 months of ibrutinib treatment. V gene TRBV18 combines with J gene TRBJ1-2; D gene uncertain. The CDR3 region is CASSDDNYGYTF. CDR3 in DNA: TGTGCCAGCTCAGACGATAACTATGGCTACACCTTC.